This record covers a single TCR beta chain. Its antigen specificity is not known. Base quality data are lacking; no much larger clone is found one base away. The immunoSEQ assay amplified TCRB CDR3 regions from around 2 micrograms of genomic DNA, or from all available DNA when less than that amount was available. The multiplex PCR relied on 60 forward primers for TCR V beta segments and 13 reverse primers for J beta segments. Synthetic control templates were spiked into each sample at limiting dilution to estimate reads per starting template. The Illumina HiSeq System generated sequencing reads of 87 bp. Per the source publication's procedure: To remove PCR and sequencing errors, closely related sequences were merged with a nearest neighbor algorithm. TCR overlap was defined as the percentage of unique tumor TCR beta sequences that were also present in the same patient's peripheral blood. The clones in this table, taken by TCRdb from immuneACCESS, are in-frame only. Not every clone is retained; where verified, under half of the shortfall comes from an unresolved V gene, and the cause of the rest is unknown. Clone size and V and J calls were adopted from that table, with D and trimming inferred from the DNA. This sample comprises about 87,000 clones, over 80% of them detected only once. Roughly 6.8% of the sample rests with the top ten.

The time point label corresponds to: after dendritic cell vaccination, including at tumor progression/relapse. Selection of patients required sufficient residual fresh-frozen tumor tissue and over two years of available survival data. An isocitrate dehydrogenase mutation was not carried by any of the glioblastoma patients, although molecular status was otherwise variable. PBMC collection took place before vaccination, two weeks after the third vaccination, and at tumor progression if progression occurred. The Qiagen DNeasy Blood extraction Kit was used for extraction of genomic DNA. The sample originates from a study of glioma-infiltrating T cells after dendritic cell vaccination (dated by TCRdb to the mid-2010s). Background for the entire study: A cohort of 15 or so glioblastoma patients from Phase I and II dendritic cell vaccination trials was included, of whom 9 were newly diagnosed and 6 had recurrent disease. Patients received autologous tumor lysate-pulsed dendritic cell vaccination between the early 2000s and the early 2010s. The vaccine was prepared from monocyte-derived dendritic cells that were cultured for around 7 days with IL-4 and GM-CSF and then pulsed overnight with autologous tumor lysate. Three intradermal dendritic cell vaccine injections were administered to patients at biweekly intervals in the arm below the axilla. Deep sequencing of TCR beta CDR3 regions was used to quantify tumor-infiltrating lymphocyte content and compare tumor and blood repertoires in dendritic cell-vaccinated glioblastoma patients. Survival after dendritic cell vaccination was correlated with TCR sequencing metrics such as TIL content and the overlap between tumor and blood repertoires. Paper-wide results and their limitations: TCR clonality showed no direct relationship with survival, which suggests that a diverse polyclonal response may matter. Longer time to progression and overall survival after dendritic cell vaccination were predicted by higher estimated pretreatment TIL content. The TCR overlap response model with three groups was called speculative and said to need prospective validation. The cohort was small and heterogeneous, few patients had complete blood and tumor sets, and even fewer had initial-recurrent tumor pairs.

The germline V gene (reference sequence) yields MNHNY for CDR1 and SVGAGI for CDR2. V is shortened by 0 bases, J by 8 bases, and the region joining them spans 16 bases. The CDR3 covers 15 residues, taking in both the cysteine and the phenylalanine. Only the CDR3 region is kept as DNA, spanning 45 bases read in frame from base 1. Material: blood, obtained after dendritic cell vaccination. The receptor chain draws on TRBV6-6 and TRBJ1-1, and the D gene may be TRBD1, 5 bases matching. This TCR was sampled from a human donor with glioblastoma. In nucleotides, the sequence is TGTGCCAGCAGTTACTCGATTGGGCAGGGTGGGGAAGCTTTCTTT. This yields the protein CASSYSIGQGGEAFF.